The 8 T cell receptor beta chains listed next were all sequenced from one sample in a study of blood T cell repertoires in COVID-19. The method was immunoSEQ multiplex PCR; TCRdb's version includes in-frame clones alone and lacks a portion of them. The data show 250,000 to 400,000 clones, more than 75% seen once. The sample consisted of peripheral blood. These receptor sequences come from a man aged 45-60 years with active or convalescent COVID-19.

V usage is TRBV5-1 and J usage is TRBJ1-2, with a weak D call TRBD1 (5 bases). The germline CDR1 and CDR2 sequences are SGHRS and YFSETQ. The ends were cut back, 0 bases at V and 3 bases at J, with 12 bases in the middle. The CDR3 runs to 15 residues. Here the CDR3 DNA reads TGCGCCAGCAGCTTGGTCCCGGGCAGGGACTATGGCTACACCTTC. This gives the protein CASSLVPGRDYGYTF.

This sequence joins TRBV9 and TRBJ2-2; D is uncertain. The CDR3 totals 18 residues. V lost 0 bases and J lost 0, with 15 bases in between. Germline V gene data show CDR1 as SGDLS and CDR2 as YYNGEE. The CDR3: CASSVATLPASNTGELFF. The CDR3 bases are TGTGCCAGCAGCGTAGCTACCCTCCCAGCGTCGAACACCGGGGAGCTGTTTTTT.

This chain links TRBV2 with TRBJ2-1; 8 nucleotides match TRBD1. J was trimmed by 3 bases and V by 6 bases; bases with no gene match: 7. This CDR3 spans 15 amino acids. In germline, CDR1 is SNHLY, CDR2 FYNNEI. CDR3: CASRTGTGHYNEQFF. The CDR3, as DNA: TGTGCCAGCAGAACCGGGACAGGACACTACAATGAGCAGTTCTTC.

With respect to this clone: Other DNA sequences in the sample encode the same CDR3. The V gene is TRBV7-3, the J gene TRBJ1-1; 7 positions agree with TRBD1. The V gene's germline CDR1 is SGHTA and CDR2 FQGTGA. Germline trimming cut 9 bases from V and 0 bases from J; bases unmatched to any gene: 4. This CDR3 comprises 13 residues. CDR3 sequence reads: CASKGQMNTEAFF. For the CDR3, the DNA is TGTGCCAGTAAGGGACAGATGAACACTGAAGCTTTCTTT.

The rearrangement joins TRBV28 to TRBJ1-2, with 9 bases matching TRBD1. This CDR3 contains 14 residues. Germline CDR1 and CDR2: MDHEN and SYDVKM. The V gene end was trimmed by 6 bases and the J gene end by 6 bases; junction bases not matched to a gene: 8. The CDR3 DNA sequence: TGTGCCAGCAGCGCACCGGACAGGGGCAATGGCTACACCTTC. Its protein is CASSAPDRGNGYTF.

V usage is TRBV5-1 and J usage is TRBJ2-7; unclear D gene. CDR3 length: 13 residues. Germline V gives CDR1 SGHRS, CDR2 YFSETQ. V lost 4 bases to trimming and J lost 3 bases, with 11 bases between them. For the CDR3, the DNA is TGCGCCAGCAGCAGCGACCGTAGCTACGAGCAGTACTTC. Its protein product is CASSSDRSYEQYF.

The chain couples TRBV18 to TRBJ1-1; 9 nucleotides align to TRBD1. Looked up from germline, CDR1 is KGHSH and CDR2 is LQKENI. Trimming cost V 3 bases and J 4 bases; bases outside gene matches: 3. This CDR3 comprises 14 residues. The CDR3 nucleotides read TGTGCCAGCTCACCTTGGGACAGGGTCACTGAAGCTTTCTTT. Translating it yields CASSPWDRVTEAFF. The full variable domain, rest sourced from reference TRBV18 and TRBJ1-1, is NAGVMQNPRHLVRRRGQEARLRCSPMKGHSHVYWYRQLPEEGLKFMVYLQKENIIDESGMPKERFSAEFPKEGPSILRIQQVVRGDSAAYFCASSPWDRVTEAFFGQGTRLTVV.

In DNA, the CDR3 is TGCAGCGTCCTCTCCTTCGCGGCACCTTACAATGAGCAGTTCTTC. Translating it yields CSVLSFAAPYNEQFF. This chain connects TRBV29-1 to TRBJ2-1, with D unclear. The V and J ends lost 6 bases and 4 bases respectively, with 19 bases between them. Germline CDR1 is SQVTM and CDR2 is ANQGSEA. The CDR3 totals 15 residues.